These T cell receptor beta chains were read from a single sample in a study of blood T cell repertoires in COVID-19. Sequencing used immunoSEQ multiplex PCR; TCRdb keeps in-frame clones, though not all of them. The sample gives just under 30,000 clones, more than 75% of which show up once; about half is in the top ten. Material: peripheral blood. These receptors all stem from a woman between 70 and 85 years old with acute or convalescent COVID-19. CDR3s include the opening cysteine and the closing phenylalanine or tryptophan. D genes are given only for firm matches. Clone size is shown for a subset of rows, as once, few, many or a class of expanded clone.

J: TRBJ1-1; D: -; size: few; V: TRBV6-5; CDR3: CASGRGNTEAFF; DNA: TGTGCCAGCGGGCGGGGGAACACTGAAGCTTTCTTT
J: TRBJ2-7; D: -; size: -; V: TRBV5-1; CDR3: CASSLEGGPSYEQYF; DNA: TGCGCCAGCAGCTTGGAGGGGGGGCCTTCTTACGAGCAGTACTTC
J: TRBJ1-1; D: TRBD1; size: -; V: TRBV5-6; CDR3: CASSRPRTGGAGSEAFF; DNA: TGTGCCAGCAGCCGACCCCGGACAGGGGGCGCGGGGTCTGAAGCTTTCTTT
J: TRBJ2-3; D: TRBD1; size: once; V: TRBV10-3; CDR3: CAISESTGHTDTQYF; DNA: TGTGCCATCAGTGAGTCGACAGGGCACACAGATACGCAGTATTTT
J: TRBJ1-2; D: TRBD1; size: -; V: TRBV19; CDR3: CASTGQGRGYGYTF; DNA: TGTGCCAGTACCGGACAGGGGAGAGGCTATGGCTACACCTTC
J: TRBJ2-3; D: -; size: -; V: TRBV15; CDR3: CATSRATDTQYF; DNA: TGTGCCACCAGCAGGGCCACAGATACGCAGTATTTT
J: TRBJ2-5; D: TRBD1; size: -; V: TRBV13; CDR3: CASSGRDSGLGETQYF; DNA: TGTGCCAGCAGCGGAAGGGACAGCGGATTAGGGGAGACCCAGTACTTC
J: TRBJ2-4; D: -; size: -; V: TRBV7-9; CDR3: CASSLEVAQENIQYF; DNA: TGTGCCAGCAGCTTAGAAGTGGCGCAGGAAAACATTCAGTACTTC
J: TRBJ1-6; D: TRBD1; size: -; V: TRBV6-5; CDR3: CASTLTGDSPLHF; DNA: TGTGCCAGCACCTTGACAGGGGATTCACCCCTCCACTTT
J: TRBJ2-2; D: TRBD1; size: -; V: TRBV28; CDR3: CASSRIGTANTGELFF; DNA: TGTGCCAGCAGTCGGATCGGGACAGCGAACACCGGGGAGCTGTTTTTT
J: TRBJ2-2; D: -; size: -; V: TRBV24-1; CDR3: CATSGKQGRSGELFF; DNA: TGTGCCACCAGTGGAAAGCAGGGGAGATCCGGGGAGCTGTTTTTT
J: TRBJ2-1; D: TRBD2; size: -; V: TRBV6-1; CDR3: CASSALEASGDNEQFF; DNA: TGTGCCAGCAGTGCCCTCGAGGCTAGCGGAGACAATGAGCAGTTCTTC
J: TRBJ2-7; D: -; size: -; V: TRBV5-1; CDR3: CASSLAAGVYEQYF; DNA: TGCGCCAGCAGCTTGGCCGCAGGGGTCTACGAGCAGTACTTC
J: TRBJ1-5; D: TRBD1; size: -; V: TRBV28; CDR3: CASSHRTGGHQPQHF; DNA: TGTGCCAGCAGCCATAGAACAGGGGGACATCAGCCCCAGCATTTT
J: TRBJ1-5; D: -; size: -; V: TRBV4-3; CDR3: CASSQGRFGNQPQHF; DNA: TGCGCCAGCAGCCAAGGGAGATTCGGCAATCAGCCCCAGCATTTT
J: TRBJ2-1; D: TRBD2; size: -; V: TRBV6-5; CDR3: CASSFGEWGGNEQFF; DNA: TGTGCCAGCAGTTTCGGGGAGTGGGGGGGGAATGAGCAGTTCTTC
J: TRBJ1-2; D: -; size: -; V: TRBV28; CDR3: CAGYRVNYGYTF; DNA: TGTGCCGGCTACAGGGTAAACTATGGCTACACCTTC
J: TRBJ1-5; D: -; size: -; V: TRBV20-1; CDR3: CSLPGDQPQHF; DNA: TGCAGCCTACCAGGGGATCAGCCCCAGCATTTT
J: TRBJ1-5; D: -; size: -; V: TRBV4-1; CDR3: CASSQDSTLDSRNQPQHF; DNA: TGCGCCAGCAGCCAAGACTCTACCCTGGACAGTCGAAATCAGCCCCAGCATTTT
J: TRBJ1-4; D: TRBD1; size: -; V: TRBV3-1/TRBV3-2; CDR3: CASSPQGAVHEKLFF; DNA: TGTGCCAGCAGCCCCCAGGGGGCGGTCCATGAAAAACTGTTTTTT
J: TRBJ2-3; D: TRBD2; size: -; V: TRBV27; CDR3: CATLSPGTSGISSTDTQYF; DNA: TGTGCCACTCTCTCCCCCGGGACTAGCGGCATAAGTAGCACAGATACGCAGTATTTT
J: TRBJ1-1; D: -; size: -; V: TRBV14; CDR3: CASSQDGWGGTEAFF; DNA: TGTGCCAGCAGCCAAGATGGTTGGGGAGGCACTGAAGCTTTCTTT
J: TRBJ1-3; D: -; size: once; V: TRBV5-1; CDR3: CASSLGSRGYGNTIYF; DNA: TGCGCCAGCAGCTTGGGGTCCCGAGGCTATGGAAACACCATATATTTT
J: TRBJ2-3; D: TRBD1; size: -; V: TRBV5-6; CDR3: CASSLAGGGITDTQYF; DNA: TGTGCCAGCAGCTTGGCAGGGGGCGGTATCACAGATACGCAGTATTTT
J: TRBJ2-6; D: -; size: -; V: TRBV14; CDR3: CASSQDRDSRWSPGANVLTF; DNA: TGTGCCAGCAGCCAAGATCGGGACTCCCGGTGGAGCCCTGGGGCCAACGTCCTGACTTTC
J: TRBJ1-5; D: TRBD1; size: -; V: TRBV19; CDR3: CASISTGGYNQPQHF; DNA: TGTGCCAGTATCTCGACAGGGGGCTACAATCAGCCCCAGCATTTT
J: TRBJ2-7; D: TRBD2; size: -; V: TRBV27; CDR3: CASSFVAGGLDEQYF; DNA: TGTGCCAGCAGCTTTGTAGCGGGGGGGCTAGACGAGCAGTACTTC
J: TRBJ1-1; D: -; size: few; V: TRBV5-1; CDR3: CASSFGQTEAFF; DNA: TGCGCCAGCAGCTTTGGACAGACTGAAGCTTTCTTT
J: TRBJ1-5; D: TRBD1; size: few; V: TRBV6-5; CDR3: CASSSQQGAGQPQHF; DNA: TGTGCCAGCAGTTCCCAACAGGGGGCGGGTCAGCCCCAGCATTTT
J: TRBJ2-3; D: -; size: -; V: TRBV21-1; CDR3: CASSSSGTSGSTQDTQYF; DNA: TGTGCCAGCAGCTCTTCCGGGACTAGCGGGAGCACACAGGATACGCAGTATTTT